The 15 T cell receptor beta chains below were found in one sample sequenced in a study of CD8+CD57+ T cells in acquired aplastic anemia. Genomic DNA provided the template from which TCR beta VDJ and CDR3 profiles were obtained. TCRdb itself ran the reads through MiXCR, one entry per CDR3 protein. Among 90,000 to 120,000 distinct CDR3 sequences, 50% to 65% were seen once, and the ten largest hold roughly 31%. Sequenced: sorted CD4+, CD8+, or CD8+CD57+ T cells (not recorded which) from PBMCs. The receptors here all came from a human donor in good health, serving as a control.

CDR3 protein: CASSFSGTEAFF. In nucleotides, the CDR3 is TGCGCCAGCAGCTTCTCAGGAACTGAAGCTTTCTTT. This rearrangement joins TRBV5-1 to TRBJ1-1, with D unclear. Between the trimmed V and J ends, which lost 2 bases and 5 bases, there was a span of 7 bases. CDR3 size: 12 residues. Germline V lookup: CDR1 SGHRS, CDR2 YFSETQ.

The V call is TRBV7-2, the J call TRBJ2-7; 10 positions agree with TRBD2. V dropped 4 bases and J dropped 3; count of bases not matched to a gene: 0. The germline CDR1 and CDR2 sequences are SGHTA and FQGNSA. There are 13 residues in the CDR3. CDR3 in amino acids: CASSSSGGYEQYF. CDR3 DNA sequence: TGTGCCAGCAGCTCTAGCGGGGGCTACGAGCAGTACTTC.

The chain is built from TRBV25-1 and TRBJ1-1; TRBD1 matches at 8 bases. The germline gives CDR1 MGHDK, CDR2 SYGVNS. The CDR3 totals 15 residues. J was trimmed by 5 bases and V by 7 bases; bases with no gene match: 12. CDR3 sequence (DNA): TGTGCCAGCACCGATTGGGCAGGGGGCGAGACTGAAGCTTTCTTT. The encoded protein is CASTDWAGGETEAFF.

The chain joins TRBV2 to TRBJ1-1, with TRBD1 identical over 7 bases. CDR1 and CDR2 from the germline V gene are SNHLY and FYNNEI. Germline trimming cut 1 base from V and 6 bases from J; bases unmatched to any gene: 11. CDR3 size: 16 residues. Here the CDR3 reads CASSEDGRGREAEAFF. CDR3 DNA: TGTGCCAGCAGTGAAGATGGCAGGGGGAGGGAGGCTGAAGCTTTCTTT.

This sequence joins TRBV29-1 and TRBJ1-4, with a possible D match to TRBD1 (6 bases). V lost 7 bases, J lost 7 bases, and 19 bases lay in between. The length of the CDR3 is 14 residues. Germline assignment: CDR1 SQVTM and CDR2 ANQGSEA. Here the CDR3 reads CSARERGRGEKLFF. The CDR3 region has the DNA TGCAGCGCAAGGGAACGGGGGCGCGGTGAAAAACTGTTTTTT.

Notes on this clonotype: At one end, the junction sequence differs from germline, possibly due to a read error. The chain carries TRBV6-1 and TRBJ1-1; tentative D call: TRBD1 (6 bases). CDR1 MNHNS and CDR2 SASEGT come from the germline V gene. This CDR3 is 16 amino acids long. The chain's CDR3 is CATSDAAGDGNTEAFF. The CDR3 bases are TGTGCCACCAGTGACGCAGCAGGGGATGGGAACACTGAAGCTTTCTTT.

As concerns this clonotype: An end of the junction does not agree with germline; a read error may underlie this. This chain joins TRBV9 and TRBJ2-2; D ambiguous. Germline lookup yields CDR1 SGDLS and CDR2 YYNGEE. This CDR3 spans 15 amino acids. The CDR3 spells CAGSVQAANTGELFF. DNA of the CDR3: TGTGCCGGCAGCGTTCAAGCCGCGAACACCGGGGAGCTGTTTTTT.

The chain has TRBV7-8 and TRBJ2-1, with D unresolved. V was clipped by 1 base and J by 7 bases, with 11 bases between them. The germline gives CDR1 SGHVS, CDR2 FQNEAQ. The CDR3 covers 14 residues. Here the CDR3 DNA reads TGTGCCAGCAGCTTAGGAGCAGTGGAAAATGAGCAGTTCTTC. It is translated as CASSLGAVENEQFF.

CDR3 protein: CASSDRILSNSPLHF. CDR3 coding DNA: TGTGCCAGCAGTGATCGTATACTCTCCAATTCACCCCTCCACTTT. The V call is TRBV25-1, the J call TRBJ1-6; D is unclear. Between the trimmed V and J ends, which lost 3 bases and 7 bases, there was a span of 13 bases. This CDR3 region has 15 residues. In germline, CDR1 is MGHDK, CDR2 SYGVNS.

The chain is built from TRBV5-4 and TRBJ1-1; D remains ambiguous. CDR1 and CDR2 from the germline V gene are SGHNT and YYREEE (reference sequence). The CDR3 length is 14 residues. The germline V and J ends were trimmed by 0 bases and 1 base, with 7 bases remaining between them. The CDR3 DNA reads TGTGCCAGCAGCTTGGGCAGAACGAACACTGAAGCTTTCTTT. Protein: CASSLGRTNTEAFF. The variable domain in full, with the rest retrieved from reference TRBV5-4 and TRBJ1-1, is ETGVTQSPTHLIKTRGQQVTLRCSSQSGHNTVSWYQQALGQGPQFIFQYYREEENGRGNFPPRFSGLQFPNYSSELNVNALELDDSALYLCASSLGRTNTEAFFGQGTRLTVV.

This clonotype was seen at least ten times. This rearrangement joins TRBV10-2 to TRBJ2-5, with D possibly being TRBD2 (5 bases). The CDR3 is 15 amino acids. Per germline, CDR1 WSHSY and CDR2 SAAADI. V was pared by 3 bases and J by 1 base, with 12 bases between. This chain's CDR3 is CASSELERAQETQYF. CDR3 DNA sequence: TGCGCCAGCAGTGAACTAGAAAGGGCCCAAGAGACCCAGTACTTC.

This clonotype has only a few counts. The chain has TRBV11-3 and TRBJ1-6; a possible D gene is TRBD1 (6 bases). Per germline, CDR1 SGHNT and CDR2 YENEEA. Between the trimmed V and J ends, which lost 3 bases and 7 bases, there was a span of 13 bases. The CDR3 contains 15 residues. CDR3 sequence reads: CASSFEGHKNSPLHF. The CDR3, as DNA: TGTGCCAGCAGCTTCGAGGGACACAAAAATTCACCCCTCCACTTT.

About this clonotype: The junction shows a germline mismatch at one end, possibly a read error. The genes are TRBV5-1 and TRBJ2-5; TRBD1 matches at 9 bases. CDR1 SGHRS and CDR2 YFSETQ come from the germline V gene. The CDR3 extends over 13 amino acids. This CDR3 is CASSGTGIGTQYF. The CDR3, as DNA: TGTGCCAGCAGCGGGACAGGGATTGGGACCCAGTACTTC.

This chain uses TRBV24-1 with TRBJ2-5, with 8 positions matching TRBD2. J lost 5 bases, V lost 12 bases, and 19 bases had no gene match. The CDR3 sequence is 16 residues long. Per germline, CDR1 KGHDR and CDR2 SFDVKD. CDR3 region: CACSTPFGGAGETQYF. As DNA, the CDR3 is TGTGCCTGCAGTACCCCTTTCGGGGGGGCCGGGGAGACCCAGTACTTC.

This chain joins TRBV25-1 and TRBJ1-1, with TRBD1 matching over 11 bases. The length of the CDR3 is 14 residues. CDR1 MGHDK and CDR2 SYGVNS come from the germline V gene. Germline trimming cut 5 bases from V and 5 bases from J; bases unmatched to any gene: 4. Here the CDR3 reads CASSPGTGGTEAFF. CDR3 DNA sequence: TGTGCCAGCAGTCCCGGGACAGGGGGAACTGAAGCTTTCTTT.